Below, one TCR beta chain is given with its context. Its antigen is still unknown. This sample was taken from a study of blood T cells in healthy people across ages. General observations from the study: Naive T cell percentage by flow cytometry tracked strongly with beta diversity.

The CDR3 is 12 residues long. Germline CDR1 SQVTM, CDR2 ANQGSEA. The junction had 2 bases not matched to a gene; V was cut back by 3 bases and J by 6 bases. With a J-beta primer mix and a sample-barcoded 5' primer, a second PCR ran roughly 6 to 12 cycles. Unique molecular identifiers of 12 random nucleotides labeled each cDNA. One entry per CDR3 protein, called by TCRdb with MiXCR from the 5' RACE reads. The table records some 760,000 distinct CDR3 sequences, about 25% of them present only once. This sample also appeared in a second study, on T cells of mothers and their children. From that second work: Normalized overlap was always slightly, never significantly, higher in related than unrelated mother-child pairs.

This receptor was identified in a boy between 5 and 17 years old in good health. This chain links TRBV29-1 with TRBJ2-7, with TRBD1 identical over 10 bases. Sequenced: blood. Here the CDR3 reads CSVERTGGEQYF. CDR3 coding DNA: TGCAGCGTTGAGAGGACAGGGGGCGAGCAGTACTTC.